Reported below is one TCR beta chain. Donors were healthy Caucasian individuals from Russia aged about 6 to 90. This entry belongs to a study of blood T cells in healthy people across ages. Using a J-beta primer mix together with a sample-barcoded 5' primer, a second PCR was run for roughly 6 to 11 cycles. From the 5' RACE reads, TCRdb called clonotypes with MiXCR, one entry per CDR3 protein. The sample lists about 1.5 million distinct CDR3 sequences; around 42% were seen once. The CDR3 runs 14 residues. The V segment lost 3 bases and the J segment 4 bases; nucleotides outside the gene matches: 8. The germline CDR1 and CDR2 sequences are SQVTM and ANQGSEA.

The sequence derives from a woman in her late teens or twenties in good health. The sequencing input was blood. V and J are TRBV29-1 and TRBJ2-7, with 8 bases aligning to TRBD2. CDR3 sequence reads: CSVEGRAGDYEQYF. The DNA of the CDR3 is TGCAGCGTTGAGGGACGAGCGGGGGATTACGAGCAGTACTTC.